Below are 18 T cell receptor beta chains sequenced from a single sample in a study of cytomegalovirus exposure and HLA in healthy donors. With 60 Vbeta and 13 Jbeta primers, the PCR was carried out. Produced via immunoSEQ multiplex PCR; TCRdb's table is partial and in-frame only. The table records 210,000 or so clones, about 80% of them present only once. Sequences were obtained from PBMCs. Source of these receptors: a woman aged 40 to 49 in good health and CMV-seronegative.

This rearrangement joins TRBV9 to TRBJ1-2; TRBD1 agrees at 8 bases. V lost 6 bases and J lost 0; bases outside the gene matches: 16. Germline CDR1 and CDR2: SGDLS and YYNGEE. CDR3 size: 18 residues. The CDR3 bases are TGTGCCAGCACCCGTGAGGGGGCAGGGGGCCTAGCTAACTATGGCTACACCTTC. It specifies CASTREGAGGLANYGYTF.

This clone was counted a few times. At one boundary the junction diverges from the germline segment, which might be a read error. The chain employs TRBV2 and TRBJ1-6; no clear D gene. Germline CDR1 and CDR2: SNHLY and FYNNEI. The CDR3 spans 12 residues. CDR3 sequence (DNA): TGTGCCAGCAGTCCGGAGGCAGTCAGAGCGTTGTTT. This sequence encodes CASSPEAVRALF. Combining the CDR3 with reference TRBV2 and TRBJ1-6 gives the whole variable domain EPEVTQTPSHQVTQMGQEVILRCVPISNHLYFYWYRQILGQKVEFLVSFYNNEISEKSEIFDDQFSVERPDGSNFTLKIRSTKLEDSAMYFCASSPEAVRALFGNGTRLTVT.

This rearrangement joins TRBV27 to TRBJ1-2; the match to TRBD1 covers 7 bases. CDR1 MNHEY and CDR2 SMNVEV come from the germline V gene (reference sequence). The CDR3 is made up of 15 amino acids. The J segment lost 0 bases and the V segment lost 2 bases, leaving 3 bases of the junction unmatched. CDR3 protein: CASSLTGTANYGYTF. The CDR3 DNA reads TGTGCCAGCAGTTTAACTGGGACAGCTAACTATGGCTACACCTTC.

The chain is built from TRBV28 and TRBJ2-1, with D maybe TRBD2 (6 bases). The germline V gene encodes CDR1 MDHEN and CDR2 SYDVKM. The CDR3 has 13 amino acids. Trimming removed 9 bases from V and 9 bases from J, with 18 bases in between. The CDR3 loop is CASSEGPSGEQFF. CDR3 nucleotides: TGTGCCAGTTCGGAGGGGCCCTCCGGTGAGCAGTTCTTC.

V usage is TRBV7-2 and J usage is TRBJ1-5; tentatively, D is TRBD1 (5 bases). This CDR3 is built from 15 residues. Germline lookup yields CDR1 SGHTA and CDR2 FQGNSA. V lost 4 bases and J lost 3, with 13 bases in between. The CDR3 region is CASSSPGLTNQPQHF. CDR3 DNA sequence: TGTGCCAGCAGCTCCCCGGGACTGACCAATCAGCCCCAGCATTTT.

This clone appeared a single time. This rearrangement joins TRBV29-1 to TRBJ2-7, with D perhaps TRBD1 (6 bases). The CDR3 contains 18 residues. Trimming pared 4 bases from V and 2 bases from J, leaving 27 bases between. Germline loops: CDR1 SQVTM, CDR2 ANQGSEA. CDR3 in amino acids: CSVGGRTSGPSPAYEQYF. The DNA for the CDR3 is TGCAGCGTTGGGGGGCGGACCTCAGGCCCGAGTCCGGCCTACGAGCAGTACTTC.

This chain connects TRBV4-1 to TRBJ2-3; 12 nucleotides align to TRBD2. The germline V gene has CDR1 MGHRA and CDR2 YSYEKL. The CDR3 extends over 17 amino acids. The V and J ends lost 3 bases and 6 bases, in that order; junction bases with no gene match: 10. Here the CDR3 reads CASSQRPSGGAGDTQYF. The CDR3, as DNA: TGCGCCAGCAGCCAGCGCCCTAGCGGGGGGGCAGGGGATACGCAGTATTTT.

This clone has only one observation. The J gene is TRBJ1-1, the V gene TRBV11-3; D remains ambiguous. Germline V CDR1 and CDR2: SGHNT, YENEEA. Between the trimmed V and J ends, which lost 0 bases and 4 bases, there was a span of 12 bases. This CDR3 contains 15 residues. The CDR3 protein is CASSLDAGSATEAFF. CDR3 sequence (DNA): TGTGCCAGCAGCTTAGATGCGGGTTCGGCCACTGAAGCTTTCTTT.

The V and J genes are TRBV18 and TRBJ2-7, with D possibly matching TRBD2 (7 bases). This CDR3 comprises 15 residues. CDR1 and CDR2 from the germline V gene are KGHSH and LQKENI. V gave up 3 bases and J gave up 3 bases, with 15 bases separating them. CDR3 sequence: CASSPRTRGNYEQYF. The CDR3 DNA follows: TGTGCCAGCTCACCCCGGACTAGGGGGAACTACGAGCAGTACTTC.

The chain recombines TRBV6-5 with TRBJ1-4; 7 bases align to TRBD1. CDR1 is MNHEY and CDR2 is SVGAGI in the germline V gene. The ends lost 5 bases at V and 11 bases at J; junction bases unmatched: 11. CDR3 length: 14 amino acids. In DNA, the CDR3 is TGTGCCAGCAGTCAGGCCTACAGGGGCGGCAAACTGTTTTTT. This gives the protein CASSQAYRGGKLFF.

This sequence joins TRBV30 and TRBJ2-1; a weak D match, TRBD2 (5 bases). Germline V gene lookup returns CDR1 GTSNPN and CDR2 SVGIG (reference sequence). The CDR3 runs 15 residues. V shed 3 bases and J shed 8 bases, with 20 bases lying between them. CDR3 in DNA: TGTGCCTGGAGCCGCGGACTCGGCCGTGATGATGAGCAGTTCTTC. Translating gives CAWSRGLGRDDEQFF.

This CDR3 is CASRRNTEAFF. The CDR3 coding sequence is TGTGCCAGTAGGAGGAACACTGAAGCTTTCTTT. The rearrangement joins TRBV19 to TRBJ1-1; D remains unclear. The CDR3 spans 11 residues. V shed 6 bases and J shed 1 base, with 3 bases lying between them. Germline CDR1 LNHDA, CDR2 SQIVND (reference sequence).

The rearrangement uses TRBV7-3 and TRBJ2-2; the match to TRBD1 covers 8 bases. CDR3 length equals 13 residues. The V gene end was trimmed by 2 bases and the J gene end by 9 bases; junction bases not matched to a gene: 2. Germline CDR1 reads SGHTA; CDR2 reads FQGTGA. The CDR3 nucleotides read TGTGCCAGCAGCTTATCAGGGGGCCGGGAGCTGTTTTTT. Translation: CASSLSGGRELFF.

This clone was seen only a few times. The CDR3 DNA reads TGTGCCAGCAGTGCCCAGAGGACTGAAGCTTTCTTT. Translated: CASSAQRTEAFF. The chain couples TRBV2 to TRBJ1-1; D not resolved. V was cut by 4 bases and J by 5 bases, with 8 bases left in between. In germline, CDR1 is SNHLY, CDR2 FYNNEI. This CDR3 comprises 12 residues.

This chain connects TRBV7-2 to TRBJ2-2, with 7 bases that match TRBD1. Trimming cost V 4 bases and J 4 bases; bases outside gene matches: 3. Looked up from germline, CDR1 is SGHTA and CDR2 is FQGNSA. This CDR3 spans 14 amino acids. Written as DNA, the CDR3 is TGTGCCAGCAGCTCGGGACAGATCACCGGGGAGCTGTTTTTT. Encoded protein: CASSSGQITGELFF.

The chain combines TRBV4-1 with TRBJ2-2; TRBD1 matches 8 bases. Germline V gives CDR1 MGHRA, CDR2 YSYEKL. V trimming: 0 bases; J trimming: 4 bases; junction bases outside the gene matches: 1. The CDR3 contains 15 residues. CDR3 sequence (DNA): TGCGCCAGCAGCCAAGACAGGGGGCTCACCGGGGAGCTGTTTTTT. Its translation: CASSQDRGLTGELFF.

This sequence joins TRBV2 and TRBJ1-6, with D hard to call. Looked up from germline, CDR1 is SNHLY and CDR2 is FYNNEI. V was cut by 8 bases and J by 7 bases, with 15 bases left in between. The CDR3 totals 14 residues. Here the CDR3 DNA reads TGTGCCAGCCGGGATCGCGGGAGGAATTCACCCCTCCACTTT. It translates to CASRDRGRNSPLHF.

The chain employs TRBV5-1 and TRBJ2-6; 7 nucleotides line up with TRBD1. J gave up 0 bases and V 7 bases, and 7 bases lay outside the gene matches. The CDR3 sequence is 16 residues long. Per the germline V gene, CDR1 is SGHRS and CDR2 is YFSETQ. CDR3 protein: CASRTGAGSGANVLTF. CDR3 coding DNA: TGCGCCAGCCGCACAGGGGCCGGCTCTGGGGCCAACGTCCTGACTTTC.